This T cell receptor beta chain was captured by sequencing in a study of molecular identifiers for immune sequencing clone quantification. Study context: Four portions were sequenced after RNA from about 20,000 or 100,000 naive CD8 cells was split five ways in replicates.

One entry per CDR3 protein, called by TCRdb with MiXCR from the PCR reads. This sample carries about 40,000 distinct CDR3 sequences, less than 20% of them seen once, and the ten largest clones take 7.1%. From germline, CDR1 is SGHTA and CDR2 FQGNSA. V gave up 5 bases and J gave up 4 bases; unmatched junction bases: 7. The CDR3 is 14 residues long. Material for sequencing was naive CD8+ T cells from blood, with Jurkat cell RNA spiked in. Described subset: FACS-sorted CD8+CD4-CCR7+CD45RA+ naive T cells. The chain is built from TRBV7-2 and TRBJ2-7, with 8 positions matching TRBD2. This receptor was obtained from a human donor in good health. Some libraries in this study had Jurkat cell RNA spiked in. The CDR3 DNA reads TGTGCCAGCAGCCTGGGACTAGATTATTACGAGCAGTACTTC. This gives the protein CASSLGLDYYEQYF. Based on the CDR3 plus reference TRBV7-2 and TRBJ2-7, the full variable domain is GAGVSQSPSNKVTEKGKDVELRCDPISGHTALYWYRQSLGQGLEFLIYFQGNSAPDKSGLPSDRFSAERTGGSVSTLTIQRTQQEDSAVYLCASSLGLDYYEQYFGPGTRLTVT.